This is a list of T cell receptor beta chains from one sample in a study of T cell clones after liver transplantation. TCRdb's copy holds only in-frame clones and misses some; the assay was immunoSEQ multiplex PCR. The profile covers around 97,000 clones, with about 80% appearing a single time and approximately 3% taken by the ten largest. This sample comprised CD4+ T cells from blood, obtained around 4 years after liver transplant. These receptors all stem from a human patient who received a liver transplant. A subset of T cells may come from the graft donor. The CDR3 runs from the conserved cysteine through the conserved F or W. The D gene is left open where the match is weak. Clone size, where shown, is once, few, many, or a class for clones that have expanded.

>.|TRBV4-3|.|TRBJ1-3
CASSQTTASGNTIYF
TGCGCCAGCAGCCAAACGACTGCTTCTGGAAACACCATATATTTT
>.|TRBV10-3|.|TRBJ2-1
CAISEAGVRQFF
TGTGCCATCAGTGAGGCAGGGGTAAGGCAGTTCTTC
>.|TRBV29-1|.|TRBJ2-3
CSVDAVGGGVTDTQYF
TGCAGCGTTGATGCCGTCGGAGGAGGGGTCACAGATACGCAGTATTTT
>.|TRBV5-6|.|TRBJ2-3
CASSFTIQDTQYF
TGTGCCAGCAGCTTTACCATCCAAGATACGCAGTATTTT
>.|TRBV6-5|.|TRBJ2-7
CASGRTEQYF
TGTGCCAGCGGTAGGACGGAGCAGTACTTC
>.|TRBV7-2|.|TRBJ1-1
CASSLGGPAEAFF
TGTGCCAGCAGCTTAGGGGGGCCCGCTGAAGCTTTCTTT
>TRBD1|TRBV2|.|TRBJ2-7
CASLETGGSYEQYF
TGTGCCAGCCTAGAAACAGGGGGTTCCTACGAGCAGTACTTC
>TRBD1|TRBV4-3|.|TRBJ2-7
CASSQDRDRGGEQYF
TGCGCCAGCAGCCAAGATCGAGACAGGGGGGGTGAGCAGTACTTC
>TRBD1|TRBV18|.|TRBJ2-7
CASSQMGTEGEQYF
TGTGCCAGCTCACAGATGGGGACAGAGGGCGAGCAGTACTTC
>.|TRBV6-4|.|TRBJ1-1
CASKELGETEQDTEAFF
TGTGCCAGCAAAGAGCTTGGTGAGACAGAACAGGACACTGAAGCTTTCTTT
>TRBD1|TRBV7-6|.|TRBJ2-2
CASSYTTGHTGELFF
TGTGCCAGCAGCTACACGACAGGGCACACCGGGGAGCTGTTTTTT
>.|TRBV15|.|TRBJ1-5
CATSRAARVYQPQHF
TGTGCCACCAGCAGAGCGGCCAGGGTCTATCAGCCCCAGCATTTT
>.|TRBV5-1|.|TRBJ2-5
CASSESPGLGQETQYF
TGCGCCAGCAGCGAATCCCCGGGACTGGGACAAGAGACCCAGTACTTC
>.|TRBV30|.|TRBJ2-6
CAWSRDLSGANVLTF
TGTGCCTGGAGTCGGGACCTCTCTGGGGCCAACGTCCTGACTTTC
>TRBD2|TRBV10-2|.|TRBJ2-1
CASSPPGLAGGEQFF
TGCGCCAGCAGCCCACCCGGACTAGCGGGAGGGGAGCAGTTCTTC
>TRBD2|TRBV7-3|.|TRBJ2-7
CASSRLAGDYEQYF
TGTGCCAGCAGCCGACTAGCGGGAGACTACGAGCAGTACTTC
>.|TRBV14|.|TRBJ1-2
CASSRVPYGDGYTF
TGTGCCAGCAGCCGAGTACCTTATGGGGATGGCTACACCTTC
>.|TRBV5-4|.|TRBJ2-1
CASSLAGSVAYNEQFF
TGTGCCAGCAGCTTGGCGGGATCGGTAGCCTACAATGAGCAGTTCTTC
>.|TRBV29-1|.|TRBJ2-7
CSVSQSVYEQYF
TGCAGCGTTTCCCAATCAGTCTACGAGCAGTACTTC
>.|TRBV27|.|TRBJ1-5
CASSSLFSQPQHF
TGTGCCAGCAGTTCACTATTCTCCCAGCCCCAGCATTTT
>TRBD1|TRBV6-1|.|TRBJ1-2
CASSGYASGQGAPGYTF
TGTGCCAGCAGTGGATACGCTTCCGGACAGGGGGCGCCTGGCTACACCTTC
>TRBD1|TRBV4-3|.|TRBJ1-2
CASSKQGYYGYTF
TGCGCCAGCAGTAAACAGGGGTACTATGGCTACACCTTC
>TRBD1|TRBV5-1|.|TRBJ2-7
CASSFTRGQSYEQYF
TGCGCCAGCAGCTTTACCAGGGGACAGTCCTACGAGCAGTACTTC
>.|TRBV7-2|.|TRBJ2-7
CASSSSVSEQYF
TGTGCCAGCAGCTCCTCAGTCAGCGAGCAGTACTTC
>TRBD1|TRBV15|.|TRBJ1-2
CATSRADRGHGGYTF
TGTGCCACCAGCAGAGCGGACAGGGGGCATGGTGGCTACACCTTC
>.|TRBV19|.|TRBJ1-2
CASSRSGGSGYTF
TGTGCCAGTAGTAGATCCGGTGGATCCGGCTACACCTTC
>TRBD2|TRBV19|.|TRBJ2-1
CASSMDRAGGKVFF
TGTGCCAGTAGTATGGATAGAGCGGGAGGAAAGGTGTTCTTC
>.|TRBV2|.|TRBJ1-1
CASSVLGGTEAFF
TGTGCCAGCAGTGTGTTAGGAGGAACTGAAGCTTTCTTT
>TRBD2|TRBV2|.|TRBJ2-7
CASRGSGEHYEQYF
TGTGCCAGCAGGGGTAGCGGGGAGCACTACGAGCAGTACTTC
>TRBD2|TRBV27|few|TRBJ2-7
CASSLAGGFSDYEQYF
TGTGCCAGCAGCCTAGCGGGAGGATTTAGCGACTACGAGCAGTACTTC
>.|TRBV6-1|.|TRBJ2-7
CASSEELKYF
TGTGCCAGCAGTGAGGAACTAAAGTACTTC
>TRBD2|TRBV6-6|few|TRBJ2-1
CASSDSGNYNEQFF
TGTGCCAGCAGTGACAGCGGGAACTACAATGAGCAGTTCTTC
>TRBD1|TRBV4-2|.|TRBJ1-2
CASSQDRPGQGQYGYTF
TGTGCCAGCAGCCAAGATAGGCCGGGACAGGGCCAGTATGGCTACACCTTC
>TRBD1|TRBV19|.|TRBJ2-7
CASSTSGTGSYEQYF
TGTGCCAGTAGTACCTCCGGGACAGGATCCTACGAGCAGTACTTC
>.|TRBV5-1|.|TRBJ2-1
CASSMGLELHNEQFF
TGCGCCAGCAGCATGGGGTTGGAGCTCCACAATGAGCAGTTCTTC
>.|TRBV7-7|.|TRBJ2-3
CASSLLSGATDTQYF
TGTGCCAGCAGCCTATTGTCCGGGGCCACAGATACGCAGTATTTT
>.|TRBV5-1|.|TRBJ2-3
CASTLPLTDTDTQYF
TGCGCCAGCACCCTTCCATTGACAGACACAGATACGCAGTATTTT
>.|TRBV30|.|TRBJ1-1
CATKKGPNTEAFF
TGTGCAACTAAAAAGGGCCCCAACACTGAAGCTTTCTTT
>TRBD1|TRBV5-1|.|TRBJ2-7
CASSLTGQGNEQYF
TGCGCCAGCAGCTTGACGGGACAGGGAAACGAGCAGTACTTC
>.|TRBV2|.|TRBJ2-2
CASRSGPNTGELFF
TGTGCCAGCCGTTCCGGGCCGAACACCGGGGAGCTGTTTTTT
>TRBD1|TRBV5-4|.|TRBJ2-1
CASSPTGDEQFF
TGTGCCAGCAGCCCGACAGGGGATGAGCAGTTCTTC
>TRBD1|TRBV9|few|TRBJ1-2
CASSAGQGNYGYTF
TGTGCCAGCAGCGCGGGACAGGGTAACTATGGCTACACCTTC
>.|TRBV27|few|TRBJ1-4
CASRRVGEKLFF
TGTGCCAGCAGGCGGGTAGGGGAAAAACTGTTTTTT
>TRBD2|TRBV10-3|once|TRBJ2-1
CAISGGIERGLAGNEQFF
TGTGCCATCAGTGGCGGAATCGAGCGCGGGCTAGCGGGTAATGAGCAGTTCTTC
>TRBD2|TRBV19|.|TRBJ2-4
CASSHIRTSGSENIQYF
TGTGCCAGTAGTCACATTCGGACTAGCGGGAGTGAAAACATTCAGTACTTC
>TRBD1|TRBV29-1|many|TRBJ1-2
CSAGQGARGYTF
TGCAGCGCAGGACAGGGGGCGCGGGGCTACACCTTC
>.|TRBV27|.|TRBJ1-1
CASSLLSGGEVNTEAFF
TGTGCCAGCAGTTTGCTTTCGGGGGGGGAGGTGAACACTGAAGCTTTCTTT
>.|TRBV10-3|.|TRBJ2-1
CAISEWGQGGNYNEQFF
TGTGCCATCAGTGAGTGGGGGCAGGGGGGAAACTACAATGAGCAGTTCTTC
>TRBD1|TRBV14|.|TRBJ1-1
CASSQLETGVNTEAFF
TGTGCCAGCAGCCAATTAGAGACAGGGGTGAACACTGAAGCTTTCTTT